Following are 23 T cell receptor beta chains from one sample sequenced in a study of T cells in Graves' hyperthyroidism and ophthalmopathy. TCR beta CDR3 regions were amplified from RNA. The HTBI primer set drove a first-round RT-PCR of the TCR CDR3. Using its own MiXCR run on the multiplex PCR reads, TCRdb lists one record per CDR3 protein. This table has 650,000 to 750,000 distinct CDR3 sequences, 12% to 15% appearing once. The source material was blood. These receptors were taken from a woman younger than 30 with Graves' hyperthyroidism.

V is TRBV20-1 and J is TRBJ2-1; D uncertain. The V end was cut by 8 bases, the J end by 6 bases, with 11 bases between. The germline V gene encodes CDR1 DFQATT and CDR2 SNEGSKA (reference sequence). CDR3 length equals 11 residues. CDR3 loop: CSPQIVNEQFF. For the CDR3, the DNA is TGCAGTCCTCAAATTGTCAATGAGCAGTTCTTC.

The J gene is TRBJ1-2, the V gene TRBV20-1; no clear D gene. Trimming cost V 2 bases and J 4 bases, with 5 bases left between them. This CDR3 has 11 residues. Per the germline V gene, CDR1 is DFQATT and CDR2 is SNEGSKA (reference sequence). This CDR3 is CSARLPYGYTF. CDR3 bases: TGCAGTGCTAGACTCCCCTATGGCTACACCTTC.

In this sample, this clonotype turned up a few times. The V and J genes are TRBV27 and TRBJ2-1; no clear D. The germline V gene has CDR1 MNHEY and CDR2 SMNVEV (reference sequence). CDR3 length: 15 residues. Trimming took off 1 base at V and 3 bases at J, with 10 bases between the two ends. The CDR3 coding sequence is TGTGCCAGCAGTTTATACGGCAACAACTACAATGAGCAGTTCTTC. Translating gives CASSLYGNNYNEQFF.

Many counts were recorded for this clonotype. The chain recombines TRBV28 with TRBJ2-7, with D perhaps TRBD1 (7 bases). CDR1 is MDHEN and CDR2 is SYDVKM in the germline V gene. There are 14 residues in the CDR3. V dropped 2 bases and J dropped 5 bases, with 13 bases sitting between them. CDR3 in DNA: TGTGCCAGCAGTTTAGCCAGGGGGGAAAACGAGCAGTACTTC. Protein product: CASSLARGENEQYF. Using reference TRBV28 and TRBJ2-7 for the parts outside the CDR3, the full variable domain is DVKVTQSSRYLVKRTGEKVFLECVQDMDHENMFWYRQDPGLGLRLIYFSYDVKMKEKGDIPEGYSVSREKKERFSLILESASTNQTSMYLCASSLARGENEQYFGPGTRLTVT.

The table lists this clonotype with many counts. V gene TRBV11-2 combines with J gene TRBJ1-1, with a tentative D call TRBD1 (5 bases). The CDR3 is 14 amino acids. The V gene lost 5 bases and the J gene lost 1 base, with 11 bases spanning the gap. Germline CDR1 reads SGHAT; CDR2 reads FQNNGV. The CDR3 region has the DNA TGTGCCAGCAGCCCGAACAGGCCGAACACTGAAGCTTTCTTT. Translated: CASSPNRPNTEAFF.

The sample holds a few counts of this clonotype. The chain employs TRBV29-1 and TRBJ1-2, with D perhaps matching TRBD1 (5 bases). V lost 5 bases to trimming and J lost 2 bases, with 12 bases between them. The CDR3 has 13 amino acids. Germline CDR1 reads SQVTM; CDR2 reads ANQGSEA. The CDR3 loop reads CSVLRGANYGYTF. The CDR3 bases are TGCAGCGTTCTAAGGGGTGCGAACTATGGCTACACCTTC.

A few counts support this clonotype. This chain connects TRBV12-3 or TRBV12-4 to TRBJ2-1; D gene ambiguous. This CDR3 has 14 amino acids. The V gene lost 2 bases and the J gene lost 4 bases, with 9 bases spanning the gap. The CDR3 spells CASSLSSFYNEQFF. DNA for the CDR3: TGTGCCAGCAGTTTAAGTAGTTTTTACAATGAGCAGTTCTTC.

V usage is TRBV20-1 and J usage is TRBJ2-5, with 8 bases aligning to TRBD2. CDR3 length: 15 amino acids. Germline V gene data show CDR1 as DFQATT and CDR2 as SNEGSKA (reference sequence). Trimming removed 6 bases from V and 5 bases from J; junction bases left unmatched: 14. The CDR3 here is CSATPASGLRETQYF. CDR3 nucleotide sequence: TGCAGTGCCACCCCGGCTAGCGGGTTAAGGGAGACCCAGTACTTC.

This clonotype was detected many times. The genes are TRBV7-8 and TRBJ2-2; 7 bases are a match to TRBD1. V dropped 6 bases and J dropped 5; count of bases not matched to a gene: 9. CDR3 length: 15 residues. Germline loops: CDR1 SGHVS, CDR2 FQNEAQ. The CDR3 nucleotides read TGTGCCAGCAGACCGAGGGGGCGGAGGACCGGGGAGCTGTTTTTT. It translates to CASRPRGRRTGELFF.

At least ten counts were recorded for this clonotype. The DNA for the CDR3 is TGTGCCAGCAGCCAATATAGCGGGAGGCCCAATGAGCAGTTCTTC. It specifies CASSQYSGRPNEQFF. V is TRBV14 and J is TRBJ2-1; 10 bases are a match to TRBD2. V gave up 2 bases and J gave up 6 bases; unmatched junction bases: 4. Germline V gene data show CDR1 as SGHDN and CDR2 as FVKESK. The CDR3 has 15 amino acids.

Ten or more counts support this clonotype. V gene TRBV10-3 combines with J gene TRBJ2-1, with 7 bases identical to TRBD1. The V gene's germline CDR1 is ENHRY and CDR2 SYGVKD. The V gene end was trimmed by 4 bases and the J gene end by 8 bases; junction bases not matched to a gene: 8. The CDR3 has 14 residues. CDR3 bases: TGTGCCATCAGTGGGGGACAGACCTTCGATGAGCAGTTCTTC. Translating it yields CAISGGQTFDEQFF.

V is TRBV11-2 and J is TRBJ2-7; 7 bases match TRBD2. Germline lookup yields CDR1 SGHAT and CDR2 FQNNGV. The CDR3 length is 15 residues. Losses at the gene ends were 0 bases for V and 0 bases for J; bases not matched to a gene: 2. The CDR3, as DNA: TGTGCCAGCAGCTTAGAACGGGAGGTCTCCTACGAGCAGTACTTC. This sequence encodes CASSLEREVSYEQYF.

This clonotype was observed at least ten times. The rearrangement uses TRBV18 and TRBJ2-1; 8 bases fit TRBD1. This CDR3 has 15 residues. Trimming removed 2 bases from V and 6 bases from J; junction bases left unmatched: 6. The germline CDR1 and CDR2 sequences are KGHSH and LQKENI. The CDR3 region is CASSPRTGSLNEQFF. As DNA, the CDR3 is TGTGCCAGCTCACCAAGGACAGGGTCGCTCAATGAGCAGTTCTTC.

This clonotype was picked up many times. The gene calls are TRBV11-2 and TRBJ2-7; D is possibly TRBD2 (5 bases). There are 15 residues in the CDR3. Germline assignment: CDR1 SGHAT and CDR2 FQNNGV. The V end lost 0 bases, the J end lost 7 bases, and 16 bases lay between the germline ends. The CDR3 protein is CASSLEFDSTGEQYF. The CDR3 nucleotides are TGTGCCAGCAGCTTAGAATTTGACTCAACGGGAGAGCAGTACTTC.

This clonotype was found a few times. The CDR3 region is CSVVGDRNEQFF. Written as DNA, the CDR3 is TGCAGCGTTGTGGGTGATCGCAATGAGCAGTTCTTC. This chain connects TRBV29-1 to TRBJ2-1; D is undetermined. The V and J ends lost 4 bases and 6 bases respectively, with 10 bases between them. Germline V gene sequence: CDR1 SQVTM, CDR2 ANQGSEA. The CDR3 contains 12 residues.

This clonotype was counted ten times or more. The chain is built from TRBV15 and TRBJ1-5, with D unresolved. Looked up from germline, CDR1 is LNHNV and CDR2 is YYDKDF (reference sequence). There are 13 residues in the CDR3. V was pared by 0 bases and J by 7 bases, with 7 bases between. This CDR3 reads CATSREAKQPQHF. CDR3 coding DNA: TGTGCCACCAGCAGAGAAGCAAAACAGCCCCAGCATTTT.

This clonotype appeared many times. The chain is built from TRBV7-8 and TRBJ2-5, with TRBD1 matching over 7 bases. J was trimmed by 5 bases and V by 3 bases; bases with no gene match: 15. Germline V gene data show CDR1 as SGHVS and CDR2 as FQNEAQ. The CDR3 has 17 amino acids. This CDR3 is CASSLGSDREIEETQYF. CDR3 in DNA: TGTGCCAGCAGCTTGGGGTCCGACAGGGAGATTGAGGAGACCCAGTACTTC.

This clonotype was seen a handful of times. The rearrangement uses TRBV11-2 and TRBJ1-2, with 12 bases matching TRBD1. The CDR3 has 15 residues. J was trimmed by 8 bases and V by 5 bases; bases with no gene match: 9. Germline loops: CDR1 SGHAT, CDR2 FQNNGV. The CDR3 is CASSPPGQGAGGYTF. CDR3 DNA sequence: TGTGCCAGCAGCCCGCCGGGACAGGGGGCGGGAGGCTACACCTTC.

The chain combines TRBV7-9 with TRBJ2-7, with TRBD1 matching 9 bases. The CDR3 spans 15 residues. Germline V gene lookup returns CDR1 SEHNR and CDR2 FQNEAQ (reference sequence). The trim removed 1 base at V and 3 bases at J, leaving 4 bases unmatched. The DNA of the CDR3 is TGTGCCAGCAGCTTAGGGGGGACAGGGAACTACGAGCAGTACTTC. It encodes CASSLGGTGNYEQYF.

This clonotype has ten or more counts. CDR3 DNA: TGCGCCAGCAGACCCGGGACGCCTAGCTCTGGGGCCAACGTCCTGACTTTC. Residues: CASRPGTPSSGANVLTF. The chain couples TRBV10-1 to TRBJ2-6; D could derive from TRBD1 or TRBD2 (5 bases each). The CDR3 loop spans 17 amino acids. CDR1 WNHNN and CDR2 SYGVQD come from the germline V gene (reference sequence). Between the trimmed V and J ends, which lost 6 bases and 0 bases, there was a span of 15 bases.

The chain employs TRBV4-1 and TRBJ2-5; 7 nucleotides agree with TRBD2. The CDR3 is 15 amino acids. V shed 6 bases, J shed 5 bases, and the junction held 12 bases outside the gene matches. CDR1 and CDR2 (germline): MGHRA, YSYEKL. The CDR3 sequence is CASRRRLAIGETQYF. The DNA for the CDR3 is TGCGCCAGCAGAAGAAGACTAGCTATTGGGGAGACCCAGTACTTC.

Only a few counts were recorded for this clonotype. V is TRBV30 and J is TRBJ1-1; 7 bases agree with TRBD1. The length of the CDR3 is 14 residues. Unmatched junction bases numbered 3, after V lost 2 bases and J lost 0 bases. Germline-derived CDR1 and CDR2 are GTSNPN and SVGIG (reference sequence). CDR3 in amino acids: CAWSRGHMNTEAFF. The CDR3 coding sequence is TGTGCCTGGAGTAGGGGGCACATGAACACTGAAGCTTTCTTT.

As for this clonotype: One base away lies a much larger clone, so this may be a sequencing read error. V is TRBV2 and J is TRBJ1-2; D might be TRBD1 (6 bases). This CDR3 has 13 residues. V was pared by 8 bases and J by 4 bases, with 14 bases between. Germline CDR1 SNHLY, CDR2 FYNNEI. The CDR3 DNA sequence: TGTGCCAGCCCCGGACAGCCCTCCTATGGCTACACCTTC. It specifies CASPGQPSYGYTF.